This T cell receptor (beta chain) stems from a study of cytomegalovirus exposure and HLA in healthy donors (dated by TCRdb to between 2016 and 2019). Context from the whole study: A later analysis indicated that the 95 to 150 validation repertoires were generated on the platform also employed for the roughly 720 repertoires of the first cohort. The study aimed to test whether cataloging public T cell receptors could reveal signatures of past pathogen exposure. To predict cytomegalovirus infection status, the study combined high-throughput TCR immunosequencing, statistical association of individual TCRs with disease status, and machine learning. Along with the approximately 650-subject first cohort, a separate validation cohort of roughly 110 different subjects was used. General findings and caveats noted by the study authors: In a later analysis, TCRs clustered in the first cohort were found to also tend to co-occur in the approximately 110 validation repertoires, with about 93% of cluster scores above 0. Cytomegalovirus status was reported to be diagnosed by the classifier with high specificity and sensitivity in both the original and validation cohorts. A few of the identified cytomegalovirus-associated TCR beta chains were confirmed in vitro to be specific for cytomegalovirus antigens. The study listed over 150 TCR beta chains as associated with cytomegalovirus. A later analysis lacked HLA typing for the validation cohort, so it scored co-occurrence in that cohort across all 120 or so repertoires. The authors suggested that the approach could potentially be generalized to other disease states and immunological phenotypes. Most TCR sequences were observed very rarely across donors, whereas some public TCRs were present in many individuals.

With regard to this clone: Its antigen specificity is not known. No base-level quality is on record; no much larger clone is a single base apart.

Donors formed part of the validation cohort, which comprised 120 subjects and was distinct from the first cohort of 666 subjects. The CDR3 spans 16 residues, from the cysteine through the phenylalanine. The entry retains the CDR3 DNA only, 48 bases that are in frame from base 1. Compared with germline, V lacks 5 bases and J lacks 5 bases; bases without a gene match: 9. The germline V gene specifies SGHNT as CDR1 and YENEEA as CDR2. Library creation used the immunoSEQ multiplex PCR assay. For the original study's pipeline: A statistical classification framework was developed to diagnose cytomegalovirus status using the catalog of TCR beta chain sequences. This immuneACCESS table, as held by TCRdb, lists in-frame sequences with V and J called but not all clones. Of the missing ones, under half trace to an unresolved V gene in checked studies; the others have no known cause. The V and J calls and clone size come from that table; D and trimming were worked out from the DNA. The sample table lists 78,000 or so clones, around 96% of them with a count of one. Of the sample, over 1.5% is held by the ten largest clones.

The receptor comes from a man aged 18 to 35 in good health and CMV-seropositive. The chain employs TRBV11-3 and TRBJ2-7, with 13 bases in between that match TRBD2. Sequencing input: PBMCs. Read as DNA, the sequence is TGTGCCAGCAGCGTACGGACTAGCGGGAGTATTGACGAGCAGTACTTC. The resulting protein is CASSVRTSGSIDEQYF.